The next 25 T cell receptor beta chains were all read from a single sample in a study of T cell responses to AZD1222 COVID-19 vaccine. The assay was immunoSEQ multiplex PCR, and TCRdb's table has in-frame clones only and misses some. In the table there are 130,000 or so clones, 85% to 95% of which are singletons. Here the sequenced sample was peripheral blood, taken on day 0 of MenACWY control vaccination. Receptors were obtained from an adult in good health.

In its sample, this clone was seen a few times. The CDR3 DNA is TGTGCCACCAGTGAATATCCCAAGGGCACCGGGGAGCTGTTTTTT. Amino acid sequence: CATSEYPKGTGELFF. The gene calls are TRBV24-1 and TRBJ2-2; D remains ambiguous. The CDR3 has 15 residues. In germline, CDR1 is KGHDR, CDR2 SFDVKD. V lost 4 bases and J lost 4, with 12 bases in between.

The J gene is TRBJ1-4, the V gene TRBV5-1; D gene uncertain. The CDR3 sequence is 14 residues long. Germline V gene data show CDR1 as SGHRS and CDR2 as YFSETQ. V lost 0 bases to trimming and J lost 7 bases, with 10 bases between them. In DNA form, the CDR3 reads TGCGCCAGCAGCTTGGTAGGTAGAGGTGAAAAACTGTTTTTT. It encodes CASSLVGRGEKLFF.

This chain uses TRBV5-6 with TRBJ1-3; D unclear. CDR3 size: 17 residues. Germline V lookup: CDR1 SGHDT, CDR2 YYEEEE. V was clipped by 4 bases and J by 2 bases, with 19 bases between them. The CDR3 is CASSLIQSRGPGNTIYF. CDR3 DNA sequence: TGTGCCAGCAGCCTCATTCAGAGCCGAGGGCCTGGAAACACCATATATTTT.

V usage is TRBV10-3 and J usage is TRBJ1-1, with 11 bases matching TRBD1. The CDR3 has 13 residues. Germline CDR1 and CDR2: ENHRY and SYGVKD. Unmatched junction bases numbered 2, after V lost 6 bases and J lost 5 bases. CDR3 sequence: CAIRDRGQTEAFF. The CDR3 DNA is TGTGCCATCAGGGACAGGGGGCAGACTGAAGCTTTCTTT.

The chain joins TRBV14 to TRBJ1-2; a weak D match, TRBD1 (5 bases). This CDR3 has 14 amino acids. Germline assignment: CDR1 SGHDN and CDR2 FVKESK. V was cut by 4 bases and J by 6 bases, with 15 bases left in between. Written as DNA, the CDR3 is TGTGCCAGCAGCCCCCTGGACATCCAGAATGGCTACACCTTC. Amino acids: CASSPLDIQNGYTF.

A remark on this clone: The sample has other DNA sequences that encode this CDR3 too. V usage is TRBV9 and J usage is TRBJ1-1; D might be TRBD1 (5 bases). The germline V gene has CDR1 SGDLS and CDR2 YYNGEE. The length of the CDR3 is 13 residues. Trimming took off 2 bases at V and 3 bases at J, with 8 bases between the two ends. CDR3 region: CASSVDSYTEAFF. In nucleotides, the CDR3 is TGTGCCAGCAGCGTCGACAGCTACACTGAAGCTTTCTTT.

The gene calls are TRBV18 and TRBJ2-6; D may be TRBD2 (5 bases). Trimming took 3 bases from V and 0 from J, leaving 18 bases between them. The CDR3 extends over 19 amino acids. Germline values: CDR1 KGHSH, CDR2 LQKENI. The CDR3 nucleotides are TGTGCCAGCTCACCTCGGCCAACCCTGGGGAGCTCTGGGGCCAACGTCCTGACTTTC. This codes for CASSPRPTLGSSGANVLTF. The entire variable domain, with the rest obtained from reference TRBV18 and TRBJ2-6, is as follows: NAGVMQNPRHLVRRRGQEARLRCSPMKGHSHVYWYRQLPEEGLKFMVYLQKENIIDESGMPKERFSAEFPKEGPSILRIQQVVRGDSAAYFCASSPRPTLGSSGANVLTFGAGSRLTVL.

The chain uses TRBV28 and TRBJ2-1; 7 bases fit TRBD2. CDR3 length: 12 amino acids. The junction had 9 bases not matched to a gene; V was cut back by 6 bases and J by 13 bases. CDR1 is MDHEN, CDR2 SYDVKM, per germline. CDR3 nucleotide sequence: TGTGCCAGCAGCTCCTGGGGACTACCCCAGTTCTTC. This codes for CASSSWGLPQFF.

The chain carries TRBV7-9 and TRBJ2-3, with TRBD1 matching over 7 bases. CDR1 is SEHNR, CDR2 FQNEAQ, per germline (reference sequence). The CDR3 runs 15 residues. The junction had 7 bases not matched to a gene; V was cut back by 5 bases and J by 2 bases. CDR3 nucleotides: TGTGCCAGCAGCGGCGACAGGGTCCCCACAGATACGCAGTATTTT. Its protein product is CASSGDRVPTDTQYF.

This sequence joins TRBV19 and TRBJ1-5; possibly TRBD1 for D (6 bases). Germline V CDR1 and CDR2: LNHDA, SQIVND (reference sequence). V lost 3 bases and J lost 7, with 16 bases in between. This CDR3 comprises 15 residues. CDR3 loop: CASSMGQGEGQPQHF. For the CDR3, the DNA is TGTGCCAGTAGTATGGGACAAGGGGAGGGCCAGCCCCAGCATTTT.

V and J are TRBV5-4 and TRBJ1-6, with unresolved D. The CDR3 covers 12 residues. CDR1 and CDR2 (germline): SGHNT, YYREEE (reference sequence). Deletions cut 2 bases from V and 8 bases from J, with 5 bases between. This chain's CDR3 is CASSFPDSPLHF. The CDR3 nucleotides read TGTGCCAGCAGCTTCCCGGATTCACCCCTCCACTTT.

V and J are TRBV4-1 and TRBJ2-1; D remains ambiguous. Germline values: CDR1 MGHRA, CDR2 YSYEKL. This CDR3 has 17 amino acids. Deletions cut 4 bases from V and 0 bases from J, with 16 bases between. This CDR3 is CASSPGYLMISYNEQFF. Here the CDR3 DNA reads TGCGCCAGCAGCCCGGGTTATTTGATGATCTCCTACAATGAGCAGTTCTTC.

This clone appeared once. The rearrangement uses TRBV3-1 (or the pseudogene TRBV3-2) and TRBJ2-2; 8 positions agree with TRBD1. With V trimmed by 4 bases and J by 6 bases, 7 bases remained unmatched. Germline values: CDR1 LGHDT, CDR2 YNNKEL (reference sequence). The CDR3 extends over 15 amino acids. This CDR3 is CASSREPGGPGELFF. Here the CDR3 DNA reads TGTGCCAGCAGCCGGGAACCAGGGGGCCCCGGGGAGCTGTTTTTT.

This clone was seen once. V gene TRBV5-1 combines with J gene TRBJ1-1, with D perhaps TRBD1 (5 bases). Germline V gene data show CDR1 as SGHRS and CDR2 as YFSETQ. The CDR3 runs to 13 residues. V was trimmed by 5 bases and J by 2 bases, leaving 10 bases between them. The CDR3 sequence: CASRGTGNTEAFF. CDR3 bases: TGCGCCAGCAGGGGGACGGGTAACACTGAAGCTTTCTTT.

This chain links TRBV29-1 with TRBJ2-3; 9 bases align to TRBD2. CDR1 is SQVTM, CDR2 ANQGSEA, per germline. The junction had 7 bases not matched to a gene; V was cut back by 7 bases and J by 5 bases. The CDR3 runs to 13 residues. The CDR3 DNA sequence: TGCAGCGCTAGGCGGGGGGGCGAAGATACGCAGTATTTT. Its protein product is CSARRGGEDTQYF.

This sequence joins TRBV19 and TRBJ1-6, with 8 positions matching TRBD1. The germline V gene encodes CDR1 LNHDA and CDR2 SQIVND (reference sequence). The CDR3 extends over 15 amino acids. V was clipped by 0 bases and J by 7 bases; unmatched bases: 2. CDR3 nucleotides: TGTGCCAGTAGTATAGAGGACAGGGCCAATTCACCCCTCCACTTT. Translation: CASSIEDRANSPLHF.

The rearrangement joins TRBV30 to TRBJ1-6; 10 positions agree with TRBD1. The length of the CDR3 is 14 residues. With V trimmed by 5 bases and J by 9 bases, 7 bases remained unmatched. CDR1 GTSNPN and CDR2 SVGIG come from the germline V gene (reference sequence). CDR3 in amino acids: CAWGPGQGSSPLHF. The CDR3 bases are TGTGCCTGGGGTCCGGGACAGGGGAGTTCACCCCTCCACTTT.

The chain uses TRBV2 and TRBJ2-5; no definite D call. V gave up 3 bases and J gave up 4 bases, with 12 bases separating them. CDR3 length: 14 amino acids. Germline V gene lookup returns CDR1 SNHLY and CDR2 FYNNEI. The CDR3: CASSDRVPSETQYF. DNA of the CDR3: TGTGCCAGCAGTGACCGGGTCCCCTCAGAGACCCAGTACTTC.

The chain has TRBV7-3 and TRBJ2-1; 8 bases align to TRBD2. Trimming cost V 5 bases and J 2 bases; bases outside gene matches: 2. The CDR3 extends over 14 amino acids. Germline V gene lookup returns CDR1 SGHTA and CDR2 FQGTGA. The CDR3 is CASSRGGPYNEQFF. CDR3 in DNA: TGTGCCAGCAGCCGCGGGGGGCCCTACAATGAGCAGTTCTTC. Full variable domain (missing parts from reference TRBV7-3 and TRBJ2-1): GAGVSQTPSNKVTEKGKYVELRCDPISGHTALYWYRQSLGQGPEFLIYFQGTGAADDSGLPNDRFFAVRPEGSVSTLKIQRTERGDSAVYLCASSRGGPYNEQFFGPGTRLTVL.

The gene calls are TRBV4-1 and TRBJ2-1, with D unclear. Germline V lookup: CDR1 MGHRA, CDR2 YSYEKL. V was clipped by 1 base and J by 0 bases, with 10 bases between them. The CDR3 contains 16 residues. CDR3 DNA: TGCGCCAGCAGCCAAGTAGACATGCTCTCCTACAATGAGCAGTTCTTC. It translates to CASSQVDMLSYNEQFF.

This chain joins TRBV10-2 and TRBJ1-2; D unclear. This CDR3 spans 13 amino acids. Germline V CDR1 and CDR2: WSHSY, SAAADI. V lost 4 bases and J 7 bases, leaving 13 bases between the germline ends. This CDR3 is CASSATWAGGYTF. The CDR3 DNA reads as TGCGCCAGCAGTGCAACCTGGGCTGGTGGCTACACCTTC.

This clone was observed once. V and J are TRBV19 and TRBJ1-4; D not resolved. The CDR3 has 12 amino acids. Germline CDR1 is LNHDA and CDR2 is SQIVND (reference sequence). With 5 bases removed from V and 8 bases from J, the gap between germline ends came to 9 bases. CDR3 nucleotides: TGTGCCAGTAGTCGAAAGGGCGAAAAACTGTTTTTT. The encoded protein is CASSRKGEKLFF.

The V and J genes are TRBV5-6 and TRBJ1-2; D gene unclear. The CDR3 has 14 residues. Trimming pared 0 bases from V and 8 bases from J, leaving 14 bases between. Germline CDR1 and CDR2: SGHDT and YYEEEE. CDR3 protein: CASSLVWMSQGYTF. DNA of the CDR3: TGTGCCAGCAGCTTGGTTTGGATGTCACAGGGCTACACCTTC.

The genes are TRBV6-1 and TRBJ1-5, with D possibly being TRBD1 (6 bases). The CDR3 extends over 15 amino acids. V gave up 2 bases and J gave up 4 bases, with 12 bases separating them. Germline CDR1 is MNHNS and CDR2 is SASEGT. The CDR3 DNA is TGTGCCAGCAGTGAACAACAGGGCGGTAATCAGCCCCAGCATTTT. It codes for CASSEQQGGNQPQHF.

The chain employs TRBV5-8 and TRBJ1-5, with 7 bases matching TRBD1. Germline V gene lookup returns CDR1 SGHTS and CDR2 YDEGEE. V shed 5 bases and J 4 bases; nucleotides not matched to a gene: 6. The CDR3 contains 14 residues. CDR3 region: CASSPRTGNQPQHF. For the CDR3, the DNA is TGTGCCAGCAGTCCCCGGACAGGTAATCAGCCCCAGCATTTT.